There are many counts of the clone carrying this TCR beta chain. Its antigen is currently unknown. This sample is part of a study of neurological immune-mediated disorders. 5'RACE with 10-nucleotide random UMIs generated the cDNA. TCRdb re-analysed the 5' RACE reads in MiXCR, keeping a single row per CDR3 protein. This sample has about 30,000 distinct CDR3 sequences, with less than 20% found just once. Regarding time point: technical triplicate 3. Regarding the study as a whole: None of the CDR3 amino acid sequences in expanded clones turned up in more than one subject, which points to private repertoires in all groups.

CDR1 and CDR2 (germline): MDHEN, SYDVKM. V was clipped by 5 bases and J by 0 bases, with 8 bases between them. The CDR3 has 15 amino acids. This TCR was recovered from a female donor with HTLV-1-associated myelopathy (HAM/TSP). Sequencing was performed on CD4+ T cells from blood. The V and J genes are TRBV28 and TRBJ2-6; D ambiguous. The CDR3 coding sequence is TGTGCCAGCAGTAACAAAGTCTCTGGGGCCAACGTCCTGACTTTC. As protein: CASSNKVSGANVLTF.